This T cell receptor (beta chain) was retrieved from a study of shared clonotypes between healthy human individuals (dated by TCRdb to 2018 to 2020). For the wider study: A couple of women and a few men aged 18 to 49 years were included in the cohort. Leukapheresis yielded between about 0.94 and 10 billion PBMCs per donor. To increase sequencing depth and limit assay-specific biases, TCR repertoire library preparation and sequencing were carried out by different laboratories using diverse techniques. For each donor, CD4 naive and CD4 memory were each given three plates, CD8 naive was given two plates, and CD8 memory was given one plate. To estimate repertoire size and how much clonotypes are shared between individuals, the study performed deep sequencing of blood TCR repertoires from roughly five healthy adults.

Regarding this clone: Its antigen is not yet known. Base qualities are not recorded, but no much larger clone differs from it by a single base.

Deletion took 2 bases off V and 3 bases off J, with a span of 5 bases between the germline ends. Reading from cysteine to phenylalanine, the CDR3 counts 12 amino acids. The kept DNA is CDR3 alone, 36 bases in frame from the first base. CDR1 SNHLY and CDR2 FYNNEI are derived from the germline V gene. The donors were healthy, HIV-negative adults with no recently reported acute infections or vaccinations. Only Caucasian adults living in Nashville, Tennessee, USA were represented among the donors. CD4+ T cells were enriched by magnetic negative selection, after which naive cells were positively selected on CD45RA and the negative fraction was taken as the memory subset. Blood was collected by leukapheresis, and PBMCs were isolated by Ficoll-Histopaque density gradient centrifugation and then cryopreserved in liquid nitrogen vapor phase. Purity and quantity of every magnetically sorted T cell population were checked by analytical flow cytometry. Genomic DNA was isolated from every sorted fraction and measured by UV absorbance on a Nanodrop 2000c.

Results and caveats for the whole study, not just this receptor: Rarefaction of sorted-subset datasets indicated incomplete sequencing despite the large sequencing depth. Pairwise subsampling indicated that sequencing depth was expected to affect the degree of clonotype sharing among donors. Clonotypes shared by all four sorted-subset donors showed higher generation probabilities than non-shared clonotypes. Naive subsets generally had larger estimated clonotype richness than memory subsets did. Sharing across a few donors was observed for about 5% of naive CD4, under 4% of naive CD8, 2% to 2.5% of memory CD4, and about 0.4% of memory CD8 clonotypes. Because the study included a small number of donors, the genetic and exposure-history diversity represented was limited. Only blood was sampled, and tissue TCR repertoires likely differ from those in blood.

Using the deep immunoSEQ assay, TCR CDR3 regions were amplified from genomic DNA by multiplex PCR. Extracted genomic DNA from each cell subset was spread evenly across all wells of several immunoSEQ 96-well plates, with each plate serving as a replicate. For sorted subsets, each replicate PCR was loaded with about 0.2 ug genomic DNA, equivalent to about 30,000 T cell genomes. The purified libraries were quantified using a Qubit 3.0 fluorometer, sized with a Bioanalyzer 2100, and then quantified again using the KAPA Library Quantification kit. A separate single-read 150-cycle Illumina NextSeq 550 flow cell was used to sequence each immunoSEQ 96-well plate. As for how the authors treated the data: Because the immunoSEQ output held only junctional sequences and lacked quality scores, the filtering could not match the filtering applied to full-length reads. To assign V/J genes and CDR3, sequences were annotated against IMGT germline references using PyIR, a Python wrapper for IgBLAST v1.9. Reads were removed for weak V/J assignments (E-value above 1e-6), missing CDR3, stop codons, out-of-frame junctions, or ambiguous translated residues. V3J clonotypes were defined by identical inferred V gene, J gene, and CDR3 amino acid sequence. To compute the percentage overlap between repertoires, the number of shared unique clonotypes was divided by the size of the smaller repertoire. Richness of each repertoire was evaluated using RTK rarefaction, the Chao1 estimator, and Recon v2.1 estimates of unobserved clonotypes. OLGA was used to compute generation probabilities for all TCRbeta clonotypes that the gDNA method yielded from a handful of donors. As stored in TCRdb, this immuneACCESS dataset retains in-frame rearrangements with V and J assigned. A fraction of the clones does not appear; measured against another copy, unresolved V genes explain less than half of the discrepancy, and the remainder lacks a known reason. V, J and clone size reflect that table, while D and trimming were determined from the DNA. The sample contains 1.4 million to 1.5 million clones, over 95% of them found a single time. The ten largest make up about 1.2% of the sample.

This clonotype originated in a young man in good health. Source material: naive CD4+ T cells sorted from blood. The cell subset or site label on this specimen signifies: CD45RA+ positively selected. This chain joins TRBV2 to TRBJ2-7, with an unclear D gene assignment. For the CDR3, the sequence is CASSEWLYEQYF. The sequenced DNA: TGTGCCAGCAGTGAATGGCTCTACGAGCAGTACTTC. Reference TRBV2 and TRBJ2-7 genes cover what lies past the CDR3, so the full variable domain is EPEVTQTPSHQVTQMGQEVILRCVPISNHLYFYWYRQILGQKVEFLVSFYNNEISEKSEIFDDQFSVERPDGSNFTLKIRSTKLEDSAMYFCASSEWLYEQYFGPGTRLTVT.